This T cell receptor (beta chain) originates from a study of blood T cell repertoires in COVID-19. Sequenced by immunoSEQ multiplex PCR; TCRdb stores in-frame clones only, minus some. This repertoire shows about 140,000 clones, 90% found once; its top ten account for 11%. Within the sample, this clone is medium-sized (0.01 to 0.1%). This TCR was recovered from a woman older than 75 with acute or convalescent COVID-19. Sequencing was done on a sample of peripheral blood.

The CDR3 protein is CASSDGTGRSYEQYF. In DNA, the CDR3 is TGTGCCAGCAGCGACGGGACAGGGAGATCCTACGAGCAGTACTTC. The chain is built from TRBV9 and TRBJ2-7; 9 bases match TRBD1. The CDR3 is 15 residues long. Trimming cost V 3 bases and J 1 base; bases outside gene matches: 5. Germline V CDR1 and CDR2: SGDLS, YYNGEE.